This T cell receptor beta chain originates from a study of post-analysis software for immune sequencing data. Overall study context: Several disease courses (relapsing-remitting, secondary progressive and progressive-relapsing) of multiple sclerosis were included. General study points: With F measure, samples from one preparation batch clustered together strongly. Five TRBV segments, including TRBV5-6, TRBV5-1 and TRBV20-1, were more frequent in patients than controls. A significant reduction in normalized Chao1 diversity was observed in multiple sclerosis patients versus controls.

The CDR3 loop spans 16 amino acids. The germline V gene has CDR1 MDHEN and CDR2 SYDVKM. Trimming left V 7 bases short and J 0 bases short, with 19 bases between. Comments on this clonotype: The antigen is not known. A much larger clone differs by one base, so this may be a read error.

TCR beta cDNA libraries included unique molecular identifiers. Roughly 500,000 cDNA molecules were obtained per 1 to 10 million input T cells. TCRdb fed the PCR reads into MiXCR, producing one record per CDR3 protein. The sample records some 190,000 distinct CDR3 sequences, 25% to 30% being singletons. Source material: blood. The genes are TRBV28 and TRBJ2-7; TRBD2 is a possible D gene (6 bases). This TCR was sampled from a girl younger than 18 with multiple sclerosis. The CDR3 DNA sequence: TGTGCCAGCACCCCAGATAGCGGAACTCTCTCCTACGAGCAGTACTTC. This translates into CASTPDSGTLSYEQYF.